Listed below are T cell receptor beta chains from one sample, sequenced in a study of PD-L1 blockade in urothelial cancer. Libraries were prepared by immunoSEQ multiplex PCR; TCRdb keeps only in-frame clonotypes and omits some of them. This table has about 43,000 clones, around 81% appearing once. This sample comprised PBMCs, obtained around atezolizumab (anti-PD-L1) treatment. Receptor source: a man aged 55 to 69 with urothelial cancer. CDR3s include the opening cysteine and the closing phenylalanine or tryptophan. D genes are given only for firm matches. Clone size is stated in some rows and not others, as once, few, many or a class when expanded.

V: TRBV5-1; J: TRBJ1-5; D: NA; size: NA; DNA: TGCGCCAGCAGCTTGGCGGGGGGCAGGCAGCCCCAGCATTTT; CDR3: CASSLAGGRQPQHF
V: TRBV27; J: TRBJ1-5; D: TRBD1; size: once; DNA: TGTGCCAGCAGTAGGGACAGGGGACGGGGGAATCAGCCCCAGCATTTT; CDR3: CASSRDRGRGNQPQHF
V: TRBV5-5; J: TRBJ1-2; D: NA; size: few; DNA: TGTGCCAGCAGCTTGGACAGACCCTATGGCTACACCTTC; CDR3: CASSLDRPYGYTF
V: TRBV11-1; J: TRBJ2-7; D: NA; size: NA; DNA: TGTGCCAGCAGCTTAGGTCTTAGCTCCTACGAGCAGTACTTC; CDR3: CASSLGLSSYEQYF
V: TRBV7-2; J: TRBJ1-6; D: NA; size: NA; DNA: TGTGCCAGCGGGAGTCAGTCGAGTAATTCACCCCTCCACTTT; CDR3: CASGSQSSNSPLHF
V: TRBV5-5; J: TRBJ2-7; D: NA; size: once; DNA: TGTGCCAGCAGCTTCCGGGACACCCGATACGAGCAGTACTTC; CDR3: CASSFRDTRYEQYF
V: TRBV10-3; J: TRBJ2-1; D: TRBD2; size: NA; DNA: TGTGCCATCAGCAATAGCGGGGATGAGCAGTTCTTC; CDR3: CAISNSGDEQFF
V: TRBV6-6; J: TRBJ2-2; D: TRBD1; size: NA; DNA: TGTGCCAGCAGTACAGGGGGCGCCTCGACCGGGGAGCTGTTTTTT; CDR3: CASSTGGASTGELFF
V: TRBV30; J: TRBJ1-2; D: TRBD1; size: once; DNA: TGTGCCTGGAGTGTGGACAGGATCTATGGCTACACCTTC; CDR3: CAWSVDRIYGYTF
V: TRBV7-2; J: TRBJ1-4; D: NA; size: NA; DNA: TGTGCCAGCAGCTTAGCGCTGCCCCGGGAGGGGGAAAAACTGTTTTTT; CDR3: CASSLALPREGEKLFF
V: TRBV27; J: TRBJ2-7; D: TRBD1; size: NA; DNA: TGTGCCAGCAGTCCCAACCCTTGGGGGACAGGGGTGAAGCAGTACTTC; CDR3: CASSPNPWGTGVKQYF
V: TRBV5-4; J: TRBJ1-2; D: NA; size: few; DNA: TGTGCCAGCAGCCCAGGGGACTATGGCTACACCTTC; CDR3: CASSPGDYGYTF
V: TRBV5-4; J: TRBJ2-2; D: TRBD2; size: NA; DNA: TGTGCCAGCAGCTTAGGGACTAGGAACACCGGGGAGCTGTTTTTT; CDR3: CASSLGTRNTGELFF
V: TRBV19; J: TRBJ1-5; D: TRBD1; size: NA; DNA: TGTGCCAGCCGGGACAGACCCAATCAGCCCCAGCATTTT; CDR3: CASRDRPNQPQHF
V: TRBV18; J: TRBJ2-2; D: NA; size: NA; DNA: TGTGCCAGCTCACCCGCCCGGGACGGGGAGCTGTTTTTT; CDR3: CASSPARDGELFF
V: TRBV14; J: TRBJ2-7; D: TRBD2; size: NA; DNA: TGTGCCAGCAGCGAACTTTCCGGGACTATGGCCTACGAGCAGTACTTC; CDR3: CASSELSGTMAYEQYF
V: TRBV5-1; J: TRBJ2-7; D: TRBD2; size: NA; DNA: TGCGCCAGCAGCTTGTCTCTAGCGGGGGGCCTGATTACCTACGAGCAGTACTTC; CDR3: CASSLSLAGGLITYEQYF
V: TRBV19; J: TRBJ1-5; D: NA; size: NA; DNA: TGTGCCAGTAGTATGGGGGGGGAACAGCCCCAGCATTTT; CDR3: CASSMGGEQPQHF
V: TRBV5-1; J: TRBJ2-7; D: TRBD2; size: NA; DNA: TGCGCCAGCAGCCCTGAAGGGAGGGGCAGCTCCTACGAGCAGTACTTC; CDR3: CASSPEGRGSSYEQYF
V: TRBV7-8; J: TRBJ1-2; D: NA; size: NA; DNA: TGTGCCAGCAGCTTAGCGAGGCAGGGAAATGGCTACACCTTC; CDR3: CASSLARQGNGYTF
V: TRBV9; J: TRBJ1-6; D: NA; size: NA; DNA: TGTGCCAGCAGACAGACAGGTGAAAATTCACCCCTCCACTTT; CDR3: CASRQTGENSPLHF
V: TRBV27; J: TRBJ2-5; D: NA; size: NA; DNA: TGTGCCAGCAGTTTATGGTTTCAGGGGCCCCGGCCGACGGGGGAGACCCAGTACTTC; CDR3: CASSLWFQGPRPTGETQYF
V: TRBV5-1; J: TRBJ1-1; D: NA; size: NA; DNA: TGCGCCAGCAGCTTGGAGGGGACTCTGCAAGCTTTCTTT; CDR3: CASSLEGTLQAFF
V: TRBV6-5; J: TRBJ2-7; D: TRBD1; size: few; DNA: TGTGCCAGCAGCCTCCTAGGGACAGGGTTGGACGAGCAGTACTTC; CDR3: CASSLLGTGLDEQYF
V: TRBV19; J: TRBJ2-2; D: NA; size: NA; DNA: TGTGCCAGTAGTATAGTAGGGGCAGGGATGTCGACCGGGGAGCTGTTTTTT; CDR3: CASSIVGAGMSTGELFF
V: TRBV15; J: TRBJ2-2; D: NA; size: once; DNA: TGTGCCACCAGCAGAGCCACCGGGACTAACACCGGGGAGCTGTTTTTT; CDR3: CATSRATGTNTGELFF
V: TRBV30; J: TRBJ1-1; D: NA; size: NA; DNA: TGTGCCCTACAACAACAGGAGAACACTGAAGCTTTCTTT; CDR3: CALQQQENTEAFF
V: TRBV5-6; J: TRBJ2-1; D: TRBD2; size: NA; DNA: TGTGCCAGCATAAGCCGCAGTGGGCTAGCGGGAGGTCTATACAATGAGCAGTTCTTC; CDR3: CASISRSGLAGGLYNEQFF
V: TRBV10-1; J: TRBJ1-2; D: NA; size: NA; DNA: TGCGCCAGCAGTGGCCGGGCCACGGGGGGCTACACCTTC; CDR3: CASSGRATGGYTF
V: TRBV7-9; J: TRBJ2-7; D: TRBD1; size: NA; DNA: TGTGCCAGCAGCCGACAGGGTTTGTTCGACGAGCAGTACTTC; CDR3: CASSRQGLFDEQYF
V: TRBV7-2; J: TRBJ2-1; D: TRBD2; size: NA; DNA: TGTGCCAGCAGCCTCACCGCCGGGACTAGCGAAATAAATGAGCAGTTCTTC; CDR3: CASSLTAGTSEINEQFF
V: TRBV11-3; J: TRBJ2-1; D: TRBD2; size: NA; DNA: TGTGCCAGCAGCCACCAGGCGGGGGGAGCCTACAATGAGCAGTTCTTC; CDR3: CASSHQAGGAYNEQFF
V: TRBV30; J: TRBJ2-2; D: NA; size: NA; DNA: TGTGCCTGGAGTGTAGGACAATTCACCGGGGAGCTGTTTTTT; CDR3: CAWSVGQFTGELFF
V: TRBV7-2; J: TRBJ2-5; D: TRBD2; size: NA; DNA: TGTGCCAGCAGCAAACGACTAGCGGGAGTGGAGACCCAGTACTTC; CDR3: CASSKRLAGVETQYF
V: TRBV19; J: TRBJ1-1; D: NA; size: NA; DNA: TGTGCCAGTAGTATAGTGGCAGGGAAGAGTTTAAACACTGAAGCTTTCTTT; CDR3: CASSIVAGKSLNTEAFF
V: TRBV10-2; J: TRBJ2-7; D: NA; size: NA; DNA: TGCGCCAGCAGTGGCGCCGACTACGAGCAGTACTTC; CDR3: CASSGADYEQYF
V: TRBV18; J: TRBJ2-1; D: TRBD1; size: NA; DNA: TGTGCCAGCTCACCACTCGAGGACAGGGTGTTCGGTGAGCAGTTCTTC; CDR3: CASSPLEDRVFGEQFF
V: TRBV5-4; J: TRBJ2-7; D: NA; size: NA; DNA: TGTGCCAGCAGCTTTGCAGATTACTACGAGCAGTACTTC; CDR3: CASSFADYYEQYF
V: TRBV6-5; J: TRBJ2-7; D: TRBD1; size: NA; DNA: TGTGCCAGCAGCTTCGACAGGGCCTACGAGCAGTACTTC; CDR3: CASSFDRAYEQYF
V: TRBV6-1; J: TRBJ2-1; D: TRBD1; size: few; DNA: TGTGCCAGCAGTGCCGGGACAGGGAGCTCCTACAATGAGCAGTTCTTC; CDR3: CASSAGTGSSYNEQFF
V: TRBV20-1; J: TRBJ2-5; D: NA; size: NA; DNA: TGCAGTGCCCGCGCGGGGGAGACCCAGTACTTC; CDR3: CSARAGETQYF
V: TRBV5-1; J: TRBJ2-1; D: NA; size: NA; DNA: TGCGCCAGCAGCTTGCCTACCTCCTACAATGAGCAGTTCTTC; CDR3: CASSLPTSYNEQFF
V: TRBV7-2; J: TRBJ1-5; D: NA; size: NA; DNA: TGTGCCAGCAGCTTAGGACCCGGGCAGCCCCAGCATTTT; CDR3: CASSLGPGQPQHF
V: TRBV5-1; J: TRBJ2-3; D: TRBD2; size: NA; DNA: TGCGCCAGCAGCTTGGTGGCTAGCGGGGGGCCGTCGGATACGCAGTATTTT; CDR3: CASSLVASGGPSDTQYF
V: TRBV2; J: TRBJ2-3; D: TRBD2; size: NA; DNA: TGTGCCAGCAGTGATTCTAGCGGGGGCAACCCTAGCACAGATACGCAGTATTTT; CDR3: CASSDSSGGNPSTDTQYF
V: TRBV5-4; J: TRBJ2-3; D: TRBD2; size: NA; DNA: TGTGCCAGCAGCTTGGGGACTAGGGAAGTGGGTACGCAGTATTTT; CDR3: CASSLGTREVGTQYF
V: TRBV6-5; J: TRBJ1-2; D: NA; size: NA; DNA: TGTGCCAGCATTGGACAAGCTAACTATGGCTACACCTTC; CDR3: CASIGQANYGYTF
V: TRBV4-2; J: TRBJ1-6; D: NA; size: NA; DNA: TGTGCCAGCAGCCAAGATAAACAGGGAAACTCCTATAATTCACCCCTCCACTTT; CDR3: CASSQDKQGNSYNSPLHF
V: TRBV7-9; J: TRBJ1-1; D: NA; size: once; DNA: TGTGCCAGCAGCTTAGGGGGGGGCCTAATGAACACTGAAGCTTTCTTT; CDR3: CASSLGGGLMNTEAFF
V: TRBV5-6; J: TRBJ2-7; D: TRBD1; size: NA; DNA: TGTGCCAGCAGTCCAGGGGGCCCCTACGAGCAGTACTTC; CDR3: CASSPGGPYEQYF